This TCR beta chain is drawn from a study of T cell repertoires in aging, cancer and after chemotherapy. Across the whole study: Donors were grouped into six age bands spanning 30 or younger through 70 or older. Study results and limitations: Untreated cancer patients had significantly lower blood TCR diversity than age-matched healthy donors. In healthy donors, age-related TCR diversity loss mainly reflected lost richness.

Rearranged V-D-J TRB sequences were amplified with a mixed TRB-A/B primer pool. TCRdb independently ran MiXCR on the multiplex PCR reads; one entry per CDR3 protein. The profile shows over 9,500 distinct CDR3 sequences, 33% of them singletons. A few counts support this clonotype. Its target is unknown. Amplification of TCR beta used genomic DNA extracted from peripheral blood. This clonotype was obtained from a human donor in good health. Material: blood.

The CDR3 loop reads CASSISGLHSNQPQHF. CDR3 bases: TGTGCCAGTAGTATATCAGGACTACATAGCAATCAGCCCCAGCATTTT. The V call is TRBV19, the J call TRBJ1-5; D is unresolved. The CDR3 consists of 16 residues. Trimming took 2 bases from V and 0 from J, leaving 11 bases between them. Germline values: CDR1 LNHDA, CDR2 SQIVND (reference sequence). Filled out from reference TRBV19 and TRBJ1-5, the complete variable domain reads DGGITQSPKYLFRKEGQNVTLSCEQNLNHDAMYWYRQDPGQGLRLIYYSQIVNDFQKGDIAEGYSVSREKKESFPLTVTSAQKNPTAFYLCASSISGLHSNQPQHFGDGTRLSIL.